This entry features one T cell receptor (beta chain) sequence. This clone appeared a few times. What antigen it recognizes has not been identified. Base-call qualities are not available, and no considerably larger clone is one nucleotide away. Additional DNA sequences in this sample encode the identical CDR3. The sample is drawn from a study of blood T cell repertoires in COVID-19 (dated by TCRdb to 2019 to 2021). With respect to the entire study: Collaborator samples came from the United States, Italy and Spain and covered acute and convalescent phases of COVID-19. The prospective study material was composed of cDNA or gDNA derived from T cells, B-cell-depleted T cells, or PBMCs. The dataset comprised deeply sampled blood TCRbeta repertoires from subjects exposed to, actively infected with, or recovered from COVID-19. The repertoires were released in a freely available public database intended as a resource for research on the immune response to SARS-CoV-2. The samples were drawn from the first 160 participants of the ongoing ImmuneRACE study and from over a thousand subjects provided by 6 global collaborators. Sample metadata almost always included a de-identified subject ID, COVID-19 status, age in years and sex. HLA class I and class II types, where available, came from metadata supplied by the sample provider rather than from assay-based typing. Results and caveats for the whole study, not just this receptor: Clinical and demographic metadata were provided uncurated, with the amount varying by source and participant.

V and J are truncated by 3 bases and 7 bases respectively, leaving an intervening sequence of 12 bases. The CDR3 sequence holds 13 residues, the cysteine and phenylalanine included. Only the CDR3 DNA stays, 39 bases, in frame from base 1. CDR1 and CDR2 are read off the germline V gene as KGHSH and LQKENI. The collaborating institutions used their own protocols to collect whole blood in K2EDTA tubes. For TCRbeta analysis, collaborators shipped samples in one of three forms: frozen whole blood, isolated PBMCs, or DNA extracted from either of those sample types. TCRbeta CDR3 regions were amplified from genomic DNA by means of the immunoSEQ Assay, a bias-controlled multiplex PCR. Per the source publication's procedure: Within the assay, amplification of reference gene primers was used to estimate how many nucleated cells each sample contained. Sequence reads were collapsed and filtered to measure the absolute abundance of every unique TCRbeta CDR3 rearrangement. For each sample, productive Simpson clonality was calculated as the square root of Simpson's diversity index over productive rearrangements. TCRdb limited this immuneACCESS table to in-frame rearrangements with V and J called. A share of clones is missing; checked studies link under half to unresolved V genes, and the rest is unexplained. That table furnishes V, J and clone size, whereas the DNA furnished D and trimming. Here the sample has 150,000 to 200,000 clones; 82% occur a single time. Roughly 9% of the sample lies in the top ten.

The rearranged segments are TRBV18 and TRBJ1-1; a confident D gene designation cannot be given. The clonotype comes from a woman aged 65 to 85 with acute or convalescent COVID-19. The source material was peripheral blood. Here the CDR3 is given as CASSPLRESEAFF. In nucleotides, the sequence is TGTGCCAGCTCACCCCTGAGGGAAAGTGAAGCTTTCTTT.